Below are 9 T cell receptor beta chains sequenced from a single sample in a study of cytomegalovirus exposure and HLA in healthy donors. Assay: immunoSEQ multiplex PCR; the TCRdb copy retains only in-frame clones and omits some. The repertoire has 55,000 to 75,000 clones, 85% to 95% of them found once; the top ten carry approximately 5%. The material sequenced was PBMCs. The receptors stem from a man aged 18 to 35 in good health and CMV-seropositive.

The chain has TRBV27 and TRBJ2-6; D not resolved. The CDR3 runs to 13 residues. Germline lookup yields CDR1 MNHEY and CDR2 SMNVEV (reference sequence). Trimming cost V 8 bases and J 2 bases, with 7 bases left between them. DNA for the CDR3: TGTGCCAGCCGCGAAGCTGGGGCCAACGTCCTGACTTTC. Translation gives CASREAGANVLTF.

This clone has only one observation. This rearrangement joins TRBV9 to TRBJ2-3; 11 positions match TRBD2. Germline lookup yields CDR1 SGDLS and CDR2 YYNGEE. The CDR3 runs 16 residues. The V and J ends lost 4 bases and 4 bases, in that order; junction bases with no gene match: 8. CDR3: CASSFLSGRAADTQYF. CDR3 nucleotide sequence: TGTGCCAGCAGCTTCCTTAGCGGGAGGGCCGCAGATACGCAGTATTTT.

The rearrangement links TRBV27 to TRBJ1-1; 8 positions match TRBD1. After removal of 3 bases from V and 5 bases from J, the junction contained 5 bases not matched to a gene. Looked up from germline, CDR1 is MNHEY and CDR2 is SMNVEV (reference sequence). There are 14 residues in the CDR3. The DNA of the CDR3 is TGTGCCAGCAGTTTCCAGGGGGCAGGGACTGAAGCTTTCTTT. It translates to CASSFQGAGTEAFF.

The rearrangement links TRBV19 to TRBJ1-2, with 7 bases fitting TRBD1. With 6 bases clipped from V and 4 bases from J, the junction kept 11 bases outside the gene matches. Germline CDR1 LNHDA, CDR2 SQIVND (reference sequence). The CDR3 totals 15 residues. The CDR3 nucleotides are TGTGCCAGTAGCCAGAGGGACAGTCTTACCTATGGCTACACCTTC. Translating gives CASSQRDSLTYGYTF.

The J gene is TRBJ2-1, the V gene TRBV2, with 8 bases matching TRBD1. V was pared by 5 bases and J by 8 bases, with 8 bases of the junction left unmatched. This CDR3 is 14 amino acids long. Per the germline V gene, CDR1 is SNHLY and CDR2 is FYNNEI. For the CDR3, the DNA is TGTGCCAGCAGTTGGGACAGGAGGGTCGATGAGCAGTTCTTC. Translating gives CASSWDRRVDEQFF.

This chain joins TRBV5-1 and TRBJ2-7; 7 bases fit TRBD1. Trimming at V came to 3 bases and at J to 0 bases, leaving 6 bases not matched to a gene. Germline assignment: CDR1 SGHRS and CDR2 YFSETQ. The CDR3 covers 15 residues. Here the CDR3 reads CASSSGQPPSYEQYF. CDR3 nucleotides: TGCGCCAGCAGCTCGGGACAGCCTCCCTCCTACGAGCAGTACTTC.

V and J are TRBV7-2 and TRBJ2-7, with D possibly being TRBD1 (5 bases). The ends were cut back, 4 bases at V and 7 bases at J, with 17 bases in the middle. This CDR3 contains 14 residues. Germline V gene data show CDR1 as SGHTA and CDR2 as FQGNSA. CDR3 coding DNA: TGTGCCAGCAGCTGGGGCCTAGATTCTTGGGAGCAGTACTTC. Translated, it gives CASSWGLDSWEQYF.

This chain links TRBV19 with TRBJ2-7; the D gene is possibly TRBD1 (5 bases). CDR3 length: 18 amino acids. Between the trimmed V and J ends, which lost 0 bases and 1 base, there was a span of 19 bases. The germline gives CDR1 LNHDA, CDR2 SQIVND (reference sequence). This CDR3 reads CASSIELGPGHGSYEQYF. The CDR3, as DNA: TGTGCCAGTAGTATAGAACTCGGGCCAGGGCATGGGTCCTACGAGCAGTACTTC.

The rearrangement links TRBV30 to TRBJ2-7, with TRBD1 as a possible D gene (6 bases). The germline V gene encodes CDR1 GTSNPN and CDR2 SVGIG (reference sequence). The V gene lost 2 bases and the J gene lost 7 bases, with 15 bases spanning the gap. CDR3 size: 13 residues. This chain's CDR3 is CAWSRPIRGEQYF. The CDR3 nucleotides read TGTGCCTGGAGTCGACCCATAAGGGGGGAGCAGTACTTC.